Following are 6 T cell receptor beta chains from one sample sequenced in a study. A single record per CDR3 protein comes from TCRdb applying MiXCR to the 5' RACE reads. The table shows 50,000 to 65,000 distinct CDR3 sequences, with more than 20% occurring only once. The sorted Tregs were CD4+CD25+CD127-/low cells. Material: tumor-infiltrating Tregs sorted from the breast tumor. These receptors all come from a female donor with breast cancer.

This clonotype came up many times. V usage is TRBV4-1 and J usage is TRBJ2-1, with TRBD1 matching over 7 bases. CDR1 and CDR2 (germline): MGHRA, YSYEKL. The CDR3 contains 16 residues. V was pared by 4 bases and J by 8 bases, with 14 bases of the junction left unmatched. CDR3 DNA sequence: TGCGCCAGCAGCCGCCCGTTGGGGGACAGCCGCCATGAGCAGTTCTTC. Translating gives CASSRPLGDSRHEQFF.

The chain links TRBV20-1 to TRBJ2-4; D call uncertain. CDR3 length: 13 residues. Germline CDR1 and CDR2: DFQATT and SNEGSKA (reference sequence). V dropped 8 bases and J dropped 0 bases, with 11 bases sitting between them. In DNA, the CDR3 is TGCAGTTTAACGGATCTAGCCAAAAACATTCAGTACTTC. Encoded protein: CSLTDLAKNIQYF.

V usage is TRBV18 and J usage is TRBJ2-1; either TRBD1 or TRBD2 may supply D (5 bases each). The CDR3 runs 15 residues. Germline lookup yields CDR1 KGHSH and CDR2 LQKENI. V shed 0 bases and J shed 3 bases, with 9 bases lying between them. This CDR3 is CASSPPGRSYNEQFF. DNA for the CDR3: TGTGCCAGCTCACCACCGGGACGCAGCTACAATGAGCAGTTCTTC.

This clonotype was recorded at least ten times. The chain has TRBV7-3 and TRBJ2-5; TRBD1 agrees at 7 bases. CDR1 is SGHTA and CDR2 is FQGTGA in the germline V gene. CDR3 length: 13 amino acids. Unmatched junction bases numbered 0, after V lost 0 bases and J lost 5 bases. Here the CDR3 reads CASSLTGGETQYF. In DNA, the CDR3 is TGTGCCAGCAGCTTAACAGGGGGCGAGACCCAGTACTTC.

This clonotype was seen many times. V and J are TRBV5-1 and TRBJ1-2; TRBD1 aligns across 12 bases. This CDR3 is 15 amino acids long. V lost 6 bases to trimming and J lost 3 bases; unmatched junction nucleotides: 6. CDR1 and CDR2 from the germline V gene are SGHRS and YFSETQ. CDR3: CASTTGTGGDYGYTF. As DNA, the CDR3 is TGCGCCAGCACCACCGGGACAGGGGGCGACTATGGCTACACCTTC.

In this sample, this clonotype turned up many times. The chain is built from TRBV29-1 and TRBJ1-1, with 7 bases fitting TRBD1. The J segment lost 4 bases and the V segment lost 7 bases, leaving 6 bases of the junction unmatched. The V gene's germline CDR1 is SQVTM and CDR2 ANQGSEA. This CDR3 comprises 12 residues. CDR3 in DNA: TGCAGCGCCCGACAGGGAAGCACTGAAGCTTTCTTT. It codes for CSARQGSTEAFF. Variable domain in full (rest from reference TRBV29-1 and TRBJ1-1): SAVISQKPSRDICQRGTSLTIQCQVDSQVTMMFWYRQQPGQSLTLIATANQGSEATYESGFVIDKFPISRPNLTFSTLTVSNMSPEDSSIYLCSARQGSTEAFFGQGTRLTVV.